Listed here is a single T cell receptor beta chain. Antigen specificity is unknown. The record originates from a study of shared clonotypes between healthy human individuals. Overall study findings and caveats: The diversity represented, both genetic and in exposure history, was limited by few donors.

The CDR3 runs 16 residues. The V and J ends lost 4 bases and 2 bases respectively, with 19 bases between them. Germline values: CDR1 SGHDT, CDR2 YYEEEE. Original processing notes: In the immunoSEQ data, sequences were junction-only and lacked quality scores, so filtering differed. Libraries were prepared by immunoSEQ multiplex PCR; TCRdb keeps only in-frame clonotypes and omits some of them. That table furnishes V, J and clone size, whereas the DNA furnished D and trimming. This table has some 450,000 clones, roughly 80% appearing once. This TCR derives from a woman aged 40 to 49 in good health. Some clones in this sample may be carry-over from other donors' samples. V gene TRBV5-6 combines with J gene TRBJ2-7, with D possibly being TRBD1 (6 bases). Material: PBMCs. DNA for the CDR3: TGTGCCAGCAGCCCGGGTTGGGGGCTCCCCCCCTACGAGCAGTACTTC. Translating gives CASSPGWGLPPYEQYF.